A single TCR beta chain is shown here with its context. This clonotype was recorded many times. The specificity of this receptor is unknown. This may arise from a read error, as a much more abundant clone is one base away. Ophthalmopathy patients had moderately to severely active disease, Clinical Activity Score of at least 3, NOSPECS grade of at least 4, and duration under 3 months. Any patient with an uncontrolled infection, another autoimmune disease, pregnancy or lactation was excluded. Diagnoses relied on clinical symptoms, serum thyroxine and TRAb, thyroid ultrasound and orbital computed tomography. PBMCs were separated from under 12 ml of fresh peripheral blood using Ficoll-Paque density gradient centrifugation. Total RNA was extracted with Trizol reagent, and quality was checked on an Agilent 2100 Bioanalyzer. The data originate from a study of T cells in Graves' hyperthyroidism and ophthalmopathy (dated by TCRdb to the late 2010s). Study-level background: Peripheral blood samples were taken at initial diagnosis, before any treatment was given. The paper describes TCR Vbeta CDR3 sequencing of around 140 peripheral blood samples, made up of 43 ophthalmopathy patients, roughly 75 hyperthyroidism patients and 17 progressor patients. To identify TCR V-J signatures that set the groups apart, the researchers used a discovery cohort of 95 to 100 patients, made up of about 44 with Graves' ophthalmopathy and 57 with stable Graves' hyperthyroidism. Whether ophthalmopathy could be predicted prospectively was tested in an independent validation cohort made up of roughly 19 hyperthyroidism patients plus 17 patients who later progressed to ophthalmopathy. After sampling, hyperthyroidism patients received methimazole starting at 30 mg daily, and ophthalmopathy patients received high-dose intravenous methylprednisolone. For training and testing, the 100 or so patients in the discovery cohort were randomly divided in a 7:3 ratio. In addition, the study compared T-cell repertoires in thyroid tissue and in blood from roughly 6 Graves' hyperthyroidism patients. The investigation overall reported the following: Sample size was not statistically predetermined, and blinding of investigators to group allocation was not performed. A 13 V-J signature model separated ophthalmopathy from stable hyperthyroidism, with around 90% sensitivity and roughly 82% specificity in cross-validation and 80%/75% in testing. Most expanded thyroid clonotypes (frequency above 0.001) were also found in blood, which suggests that blood repertoires may mirror thyroid immune responses. In validation, the model predicted progression to ophthalmopathy with approximately 70% sensitivity and approximately 72% specificity, a median of 6.5 months before onset.

TCR beta CDR3 regions were amplified from RNA transcripts. A first-round RT-PCR of the TCR CDR3 used the HTBI primer set with the Qiagen OneStep RT-PCR kit. The libraries were constructed in a second round of multiplex PCR and then size-selected and purified. Paired-end sequencing of the libraries was performed with 100 bp reads on an Illumina HiSeq2000. In the original analysis: SOAPnuke was used to process the raw data, throwing out any read that contained adapters or uncalled bases, had a mean Phred below 15, or lacked an exact constant-primer or identifier match. COPE v1.2.5 was used to merge high-quality paired reads, and clonotypes were defined as unique nucleotide sequences. Clonotypes were aligned to IMGT TRBV, TRBD and TRBJ reference segments using MiTCR v1.1. The analysis included only V-J combinations with a frequency above 0.0001, which together covered roughly 99% of the repertoires. A TCS score was defined as the ratio between F50 (clonal expansion) and ExV (chaos), using BLOSUM62-based TCRdist between CDR3 peptides within each V-J. Welch's t-statistics and random forest reduced approximately 520 V-J features to about 13, which were used in a naive Bayes classifier (R e1071). The public reads were quality trimmed at Q25 with fastp and then assembled into clones with MiXCR by TCRdb, keeping productive beta chains. Each CDR3 protein appears once, grouped with its most common genes and DNA. The V and J calls come from TCRdb's annotation, not from the publication. This sample comprises over 450,000 distinct CDR3 sequences, roughly 15% of them detected only once. 17% of the sample is taken by the ten largest.

The CDR3 runs 13 residues from the cysteine to the phenylalanine. Only the CDR3 region is kept as DNA, spanning 39 bases read in frame from base 1. At the junction V is shortened by 7 bases and J by 4 bases; bases outside the gene matches: 5. This clonotype originated in a woman between 18 and 30 years old with Graves' ophthalmopathy. Material: blood. The chain links TRBV12-3 or TRBV12-4 with TRBJ2-7; the central 9 bases match TRBD1. The CDR3 amino acid sequence is: CASTPGQGYEQYF. The bases read TGTGCCAGCACTCCGGGACAGGGTTACGAGCAGTACTTC.